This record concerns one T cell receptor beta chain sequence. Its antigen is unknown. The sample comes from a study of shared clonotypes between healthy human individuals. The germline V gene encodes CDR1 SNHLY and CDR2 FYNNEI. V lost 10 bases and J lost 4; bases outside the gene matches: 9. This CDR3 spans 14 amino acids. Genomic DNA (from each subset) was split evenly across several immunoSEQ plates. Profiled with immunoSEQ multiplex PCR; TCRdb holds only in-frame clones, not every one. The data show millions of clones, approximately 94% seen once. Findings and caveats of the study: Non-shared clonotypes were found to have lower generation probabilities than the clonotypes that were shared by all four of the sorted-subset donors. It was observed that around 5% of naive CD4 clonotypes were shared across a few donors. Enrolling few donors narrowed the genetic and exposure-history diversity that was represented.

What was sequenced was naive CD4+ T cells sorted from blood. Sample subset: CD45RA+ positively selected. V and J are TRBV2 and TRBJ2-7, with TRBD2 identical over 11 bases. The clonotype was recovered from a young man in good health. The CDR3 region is CANRETSGRYEQYF. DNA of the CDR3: TGTGCCAACCGGGAAACTAGCGGGAGATACGAGCAGTACTTC.